These 9 T cell receptor beta chains share one sample of origin, sequenced in a study of human CD8 memory T cell subsets (TCRdb year 2020). A Human TCR Profiling Kit was used to prepare UMI-labeled 5' RACE TCRbeta libraries. The reads were reprocessed in TCRdb, with one entry per CDR3 protein sequence and no accompanying DNA. The sample table gives about 12,000 distinct CDR3 sequences. Over 12% of the sample belongs to the ten largest clones. Sequences were obtained from CD8+ T cells from PBMCs. These receptors were collected from a human donor in good health.

V gene TRBV10-3 combines with J gene TRBJ2-7; TCRdb gives TRBD1 as the D gene, but with no DNA this cannot be confirmed. The CDR3 length is 14 residues. Germline values: CDR1 ENHRY, CDR2 SYGVKD. CDR3 in amino acids: CAISEPDRDLEQYF.

This sequence joins TRBV7-9 and TRBJ2-1. CDR1 and CDR2 (germline): SEHNR, FQNEAQ (reference sequence). This CDR3 has 11 amino acids. This chain's CDR3 is CASSGLDEQFF.

This sequence joins TRBV7-9 and TRBJ2-7; TCRdb picks TRBD1, but there is no DNA to check that call. Germline V gene sequence: CDR1 SEHNR, CDR2 FQNEAQ (reference sequence). The length of the CDR3 is 15 residues. CDR3 sequence reads: CASSFPGQGIYEQYF.

This chain joins TRBV7-3 and TRBJ2-1; TCRdb returns TRBD2, unconfirmable since there is no DNA. Germline V gene sequence: CDR1 SGHTA, CDR2 FQGTGA. The CDR3 is 15 residues long. The chain's CDR3 is CASSETGLAGVLRFF.

The chain is built from TRBV6-6 and TRBJ2-1. Germline loops: CDR1 MNHNY, CDR2 SVGAGI (reference sequence). This CDR3 contains 12 residues. CDR3 region: CASSYSLSEQFF.

This chain connects TRBV20-1 to TRBJ2-7. There are 13 residues in the CDR3. Germline CDR1 and CDR2: DFQATT and SNEGSKA (reference sequence). The chain's CDR3 is CSASEGLPYEQYF.

This chain links TRBV5-1 with TRBJ2-7. The CDR3 totals 13 residues. Germline CDR1 is SGHRS and CDR2 is YFSETQ. The CDR3 sequence: CASSWTRAREQYF.

The J gene is TRBJ2-1, the V gene TRBV4-1; TCRdb outputs TRBD2, but without DNA this stays unchecked. This CDR3 has 17 residues. CDR1 and CDR2 (germline): MGHRA, YSYEKL. The CDR3 loop reads CASSQEGGSGGSNEQFF.

V gene TRBV27 combines with J gene TRBJ2-1; TCRdb proposes TRBD2, but this gene call is untestable without DNA. The germline V gene encodes CDR1 MNHEY and CDR2 SMNVEV (reference sequence). This CDR3 spans 13 amino acids. This CDR3 reads CASSFGTSFAQFF.